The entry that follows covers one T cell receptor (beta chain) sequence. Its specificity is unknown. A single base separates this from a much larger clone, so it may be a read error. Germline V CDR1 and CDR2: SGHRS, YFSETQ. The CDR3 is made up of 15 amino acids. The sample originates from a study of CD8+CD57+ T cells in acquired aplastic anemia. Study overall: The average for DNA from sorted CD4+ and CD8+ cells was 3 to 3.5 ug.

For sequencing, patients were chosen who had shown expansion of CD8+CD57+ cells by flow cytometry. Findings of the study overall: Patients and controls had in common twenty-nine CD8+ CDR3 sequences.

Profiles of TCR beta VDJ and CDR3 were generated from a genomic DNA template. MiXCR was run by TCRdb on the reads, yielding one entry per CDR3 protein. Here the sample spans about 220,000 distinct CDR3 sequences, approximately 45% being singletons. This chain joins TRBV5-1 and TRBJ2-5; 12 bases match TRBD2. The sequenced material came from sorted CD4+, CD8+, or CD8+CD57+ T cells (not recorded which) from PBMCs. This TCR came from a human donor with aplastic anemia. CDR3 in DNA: TGCGCCAGCAGCCCGACTAGCGGGAGACCAGAGACCCAGCACTTC. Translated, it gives CASSPTSGRPETQHF.